Described below is a single TCR beta chain sequence and its context. This entry belongs to a study of CD8 T cells in Susac syndrome. Study at large: When blood was drawn, the patients with Susac syndrome were therapy-naive, on corticosteroids, or on intravenous immunoglobulin alone.

The J segment lost 1 base and the V segment lost 3 bases, leaving 2 bases of the junction unmatched. This CDR3 comprises 13 residues. CDR1 SQVTM and CDR2 ANQGSEA come from the germline V gene. Reverse transcription of about 0.5 to 1 ug RNA used random hexamers. Across 54 Vbeta and 13 Jbeta, immunoSEQ multiplex PCR amplified TCR beta CDR3. TCRdb redid the calling of the immunoSEQ multiplex PCR reads with MiXCR, one entry per CDR3 protein. The sample has about 100,000 distinct CDR3 sequences; 95% are singletons. Sequencing of TCR beta covered CD8+ and CD4+ T cells obtained from blood. TEMRA cells were FACS-enriched, while CD8+ and CD4+ T cells were negatively isolated.

This TCR was recovered from a human donor with Susac syndrome. This chain uses TRBV29-1 with TRBJ2-5, with 7 bases matching TRBD2. Sequencing was performed on CD8+ T cells from PBMCs. The CDR3 nucleotides read TGCAGCGTTGATGGGGGGGGCCAAGAGACCCAGTACTTC. This sequence encodes CSVDGGGQETQYF.